These T cell receptor beta chains were read from a single sample in a study of T cell responses to AZD1222 COVID-19 vaccine. Sequencing was performed with immunoSEQ multiplex PCR; in TCRdb, only in-frame clones are kept and a portion is missing. The sample has approximately 220,000 clones, 85% to 95% seen once. Specimen: peripheral blood, collected on day 0 of MenACWY control vaccination. The source is an adult in good health. CDR3s include the opening cysteine and the closing phenylalanine or tryptophan. Not every row has a clone size; where given, it reads once, few, many or a size class.

len | abundance | j_gene | v_gene | CDR3aa
12 | . | TRBJ2-7 | TRBV2 | CASSGLTYEQYF
12 | . | TRBJ2-7 | TRBV6-5 | CASSYGLGEQYF
15 | . | TRBJ2-5 | TRBV5-1 | CASSLGMAYQETQYF
12 | . | TRBJ1-2 | TRBV28 | CASSPTEYGYTF
13 | . | TRBJ1-1 | TRBV7-2 | CASSPRGNTEAFF
15 | . | TRBJ2-1 | TRBV7-9 | CASSSAGAPGNEQFF
11 | . | TRBJ2-7 | TRBV7-8 | CASSSLGEQYF
13 | few | TRBJ1-3 | TRBV19 | CASSRGSGNTIYF
17 | . | TRBJ2-1 | TRBV7-9 | CASSPLKAGGPRNEQFF
14 | . | TRBJ1-6 | TRBV27 | CASARDRGNSPLHF
15 | . | TRBJ2-7 | TRBV11-1 | CASGLASGGRYEQYF
14 | . | TRBJ1-2 | TRBV29-1 | CSVDSRGANYGYTF
12 | . | TRBJ2-2 | TRBV12-3/TRBV12-4 | CASSLYSGELFF
13 | once | TRBJ1-6 | TRBV6-6 | CASSYSSNSPLHF
15 | . | TRBJ1-4 | TRBV5-5 | CASSFTGQGYEKLFF
17 | . | TRBJ1-2 | TRBV5-1 | CASSPLSRDRGGNGYTF
15 | . | TRBJ1-4 | TRBV4-3 | CASSQFYRTNEKLFF
16 | . | TRBJ2-1 | TRBV10-3 | CAISEVRAGGPHEQFF
14 | . | TRBJ2-1 | TRBV6-6 | CASSYATSYNEQFF
12 | . | TRBJ2-3 | TRBV10-3 | CAISADRVTQYF
14 | . | TRBJ2-1 | TRBV3-1/TRBV3-2 | CASSRGLAINEQFF
15 | . | TRBJ1-1 | TRBV6-5 | CASSTLSRGNTEAFF
13 | . | TRBJ2-1 | TRBV6-5 | CASSYGRYNEQFF
15 | . | TRBJ1-4 | TRBV2 | CASSRLGVANEKLFF
13 | . | TRBJ1-2 | TRBV19 | CASSIRENYGYTF
14 | . | TRBJ1-3 | TRBV7-3 | CASSPGVPGNTIYF
14 | . | TRBJ2-1 | TRBV6-6 | CASILDRVWNEQFF
14 | . | TRBJ1-1 | TRBV6-5 | CASSFEAGNTEAFF
15 | . | TRBJ2-1 | TRBV5-6 | CASSFGQGAYNEQFF
15 | . | TRBJ1-6 | TRBV6-2/TRBV6-3 | CASSYRGTYYSPLHF
15 | . | TRBJ2-7 | TRBV9 | CASSVSWTPPNEQYF
15 | . | TRBJ2-1 | TRBV18 | CASSPSRGLFDEQFF
15 | . | TRBJ1-2 | TRBV3-1/TRBV3-2 | CASSQPSSGEGIDTF
15 | . | TRBJ2-3 | TRBV2 | CASSERDSSTDTQYF
11 | . | TRBJ2-5 | TRBV20-1 | CSASETETQYF
13 | . | TRBJ2-5 | TRBV6-5 | CASSPQGGETQYF
15 | . | TRBJ1-2 | TRBV5-4 | CASSFPGQDLGGYTF
14 | . | TRBJ1-1 | TRBV30 | CAWRGQGPVGEAFF
15 | . | TRBJ2-7 | TRBV6-6 | CASSYTTSGPYEQYF
15 | . | TRBJ2-1 | TRBV6-1 | CASSEALLAYNEQFF
14 | . | TRBJ1-3 | TRBV11-2 | CASSVVHSGNTIYF
15 | . | TRBJ1-3 | TRBV2 | CASSLGGSSGNTIYF
12 | . | TRBJ1-1 | TRBV7-9 | CASSSQGPMAFF
13 | once | TRBJ1-2 | TRBV6-6 | CASSYSGESGYTF